The TCR beta chain described here comes from a study of PD-1 blockade in mismatch repair-deficient tumors. Study as a whole: All were previously treated, progressing patients with over 9 mismatch repair-deficient cancer types. Study-level findings and limits: After pembrolizumab, tumor-resident clones rose rapidly, then generally contracted before radiologic responses.

The germline CDR1 and CDR2 sequences are SGHTA and FQGNSA. Trimming removed 0 bases from V and 1 base from J, with 6 bases in between. The CDR3 is made up of 14 amino acids. A note on this clone: Its antigen is unknown.

The data were produced by immunoSEQ multiplex PCR, yet TCRdb's version contains in-frame clones alone and is incomplete. The sample shows about 66,000 clones, 60% to 80% of them seen only once. All patients were mismatch repair deficient, assessed by either PCR or immunohistochemistry. TCR sequencing covered a few patients who responded to pembrolizumab. The rearrangement joins TRBV7-2 to TRBJ1-1; D call uncertain. The sequencing used peripheral blood, collected 2 weeks after starting pembrolizumab. The origin of this receptor is an adult with mismatch repair-deficient cancer. CDR3 in amino acids: CASSLAHANTEAFF. CDR3 sequence (DNA): TGTGCCAGCAGCTTAGCACACGCGAACACTGAAGCTTTCTTT.